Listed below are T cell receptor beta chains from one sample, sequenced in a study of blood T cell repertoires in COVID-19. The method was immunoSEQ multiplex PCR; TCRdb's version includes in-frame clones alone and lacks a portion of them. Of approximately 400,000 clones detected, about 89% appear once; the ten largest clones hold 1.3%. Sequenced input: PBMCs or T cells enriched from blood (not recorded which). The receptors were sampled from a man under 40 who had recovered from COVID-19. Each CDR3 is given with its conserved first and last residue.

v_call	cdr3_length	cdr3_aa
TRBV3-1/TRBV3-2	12	CASSDGRRPQHF
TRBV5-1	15	CASSPQGATNEKLFF
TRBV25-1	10	CASSRGELFF
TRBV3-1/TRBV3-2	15	CASSQPLGSGNTIYF
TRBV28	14	CASSLANSNYGYTF
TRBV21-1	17	CASRQGGGRDPFCPLHF
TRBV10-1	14	CASSDPGQGDEQYF
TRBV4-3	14	CASSQDPKSNEQFF
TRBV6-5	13	CATNPGTGGGYTF
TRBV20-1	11	CSASSFNEQFF
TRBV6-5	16	CASSSLIAGSYNEQFF
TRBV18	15	CASSPGSPGVEGYTF
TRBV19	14	CASSIRDSLSPLHF
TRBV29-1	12	CSVVQVNTEAFF
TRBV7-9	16	CASSWRATGNTGELFF
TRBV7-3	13	CASSPAGVDTQYF
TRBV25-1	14	CASSELMGGTEAFF
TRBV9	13	CASSVEGAGEQYF
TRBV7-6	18	CASSNRAGASSSYNEQFF
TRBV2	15	CASSPSLFMNTEAFF
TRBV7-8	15	CASSLQTDTYYGYTF
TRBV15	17	CATSSFWEGDAGYEQYF
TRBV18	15	CASSPGGAGANVLTF
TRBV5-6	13	CASSLIQGEEQYF
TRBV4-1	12	CASSQDPRSYTF
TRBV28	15	CATLGGGISNQPQHF
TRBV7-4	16	CASSRNDRLGNQPQHF
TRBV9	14	CASSTDGGNEKLFF
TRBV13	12	CASSLVGGYVFF
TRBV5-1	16	CASSLNRRARNQPQHF
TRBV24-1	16	CATSDRQGASTDTQYF
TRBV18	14	CASSPQGVNTEAFF
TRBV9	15	CASSVGTGPGNTIYF
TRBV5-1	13	CASSALGGYGYTF
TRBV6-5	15	CASSYGGGVNTEAFF
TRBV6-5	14	CASSAGQVFSPLHF
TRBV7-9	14	CASSPWTGQETQYF
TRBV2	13	CASNLQVNYGYTF
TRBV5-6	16	CASSPWSPGLFEPQHF
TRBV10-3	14	CAISSGQGIYGYTF
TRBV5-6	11	CASSSTGEQYF
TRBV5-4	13	CASSRSDRSGYTF
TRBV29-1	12	CSVGTPEEPQHF
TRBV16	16	CASSQSTATLNTEAFF
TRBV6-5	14	CASSPQGYGTEAFF
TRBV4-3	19	CASSQGQTGGGYSNQPQHF
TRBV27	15	CASSQLRGPGDEQYF
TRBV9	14	CASSPTGSPDTQYF